These 5 T cell receptor beta chains were sequenced from one sample in a study of CD8 T cells in ankylosing spondylitis. MiXCR was run by TCRdb on the 5' RACE reads, yielding one entry per CDR3 protein. The sample has under 200,000 distinct CDR3 sequences, 9.8% seen once. The sample taken for sequencing was blood, either unsorted or a sorted T cell fraction (not recorded which). The receptor set was obtained from a female donor with ankylosing spondylitis or in good health (not recorded which).

This clonotype was found many times. The gene calls are TRBV28 and TRBJ1-1; possibly TRBD1 for D (6 bases). The ends were cut back, 6 bases at V and 5 bases at J, with 25 bases in the middle. Germline V gives CDR1 MDHEN, CDR2 SYDVKM. This CDR3 is built from 17 residues. CDR3 DNA: TGTGCCAGCAGCCCAACTCGGGCGGGGGGCGGAGAGACTGAAGCTTTCTTT. It yields the protein CASSPTRAGGGETEAFF.

The chain uses TRBV20-1 and TRBJ2-3; unclear D gene. The V gene lost 3 bases and the J gene lost 4 bases, with 17 bases spanning the gap. The length of the CDR3 is 15 residues. Germline CDR1 is DFQATT and CDR2 is SNEGSKA (reference sequence). CDR3 sequence reads: CSASPPWSQADTQYF. DNA for the CDR3: TGCAGTGCTAGCCCTCCGTGGTCTCAGGCAGATACGCAGTATTTT.

In this sample, this clonotype turned up many times. This chain uses TRBV6-2 or TRBV6-3 with TRBJ1-1; D is ambiguous. The CDR3 contains 12 residues. CDR1 is MNHEY and CDR2 is SVGEGT in the germline V gene. Trimming shortened V by 2 bases and J by 3 bases, and 4 bases separated the two germline ends. The chain's CDR3 is CASSYPDTEAFF. The CDR3 DNA is TGTGCCAGCAGTTACCCGGACACTGAAGCTTTCTTT.

This clonotype was counted many times. This chain links TRBV9 with TRBJ1-1, with 12 bases that match TRBD1. The J segment lost 0 bases and the V segment lost 4 bases, leaving 4 bases of the junction unmatched. The CDR3 contains 16 residues. Germline CDR1 and CDR2: SGDLS and YYNGEE. In DNA, the CDR3 is TGTGCCAGCAGCCTCGGGACAGGGGGCATGAACACTGAAGCTTTCTTT. Protein sequence: CASSLGTGGMNTEAFF.

V usage is TRBV9 and J usage is TRBJ2-3; D unresolved. Germline V gives CDR1 SGDLS, CDR2 YYNGEE. V lost 4 bases, J lost 4 bases, and 10 bases lay in between. This CDR3 is built from 13 residues. CDR3 in amino acids: CASSRSRPDTQYF. In DNA, the CDR3 is TGTGCCAGCAGCCGCTCCCGCCCAGATACGCAGTATTTT. Looking up the rest from reference TRBV9 and TRBJ2-3 gives the full variable domain: DSGVTQTPKHLITATGQRVTLRCSPRSGDLSVYWYQQSLDQGLQFLIQYYNGEERAKGNILERFSAQQFPDLHSELNLSSLELGDSALYFCASSRSRPDTQYFGPGTRLTVL.